This T cell receptor (beta chain) derives from a study of blood T cells in healthy people across ages. As concerns this clonotype: Its antigen is as yet unknown.

Study observations and caveats: Estimates drawn from one million T cells were deemed to understate diversity.

Healthy Caucasians from Russia aged roughly 6 to 90 served as donors. Collection of 9 to 10 milliliters of peripheral blood was performed for each donor. PBMCs were isolated at a quantity of at least 6 million per sample. PCR was performed a second time for about 7 to 12 cycles using a sample-barcoded 5' primer and a J-beta primer mix. From the 5' RACE reads, TCRdb called clonotypes with MiXCR, one entry per CDR3 protein. The sample has about a million distinct CDR3 sequences, around 46% seen once. CDR1 SEHNR and CDR2 FQNEAQ come from the germline V gene (reference sequence). The CDR3 covers 15 residues. V gave up 1 base and J gave up 1 base, with 10 bases separating them.

The chain employs TRBV7-9 and TRBJ1-1; a weak D match, TRBD1 (6 bases). The source is a young man in good health. Sequences were obtained from blood. CDR3: CASSLVRTENTEAFF. The CDR3, as DNA: TGTGCCAGCAGCTTAGTAAGGACAGAGAACACTGAAGCTTTCTTT.